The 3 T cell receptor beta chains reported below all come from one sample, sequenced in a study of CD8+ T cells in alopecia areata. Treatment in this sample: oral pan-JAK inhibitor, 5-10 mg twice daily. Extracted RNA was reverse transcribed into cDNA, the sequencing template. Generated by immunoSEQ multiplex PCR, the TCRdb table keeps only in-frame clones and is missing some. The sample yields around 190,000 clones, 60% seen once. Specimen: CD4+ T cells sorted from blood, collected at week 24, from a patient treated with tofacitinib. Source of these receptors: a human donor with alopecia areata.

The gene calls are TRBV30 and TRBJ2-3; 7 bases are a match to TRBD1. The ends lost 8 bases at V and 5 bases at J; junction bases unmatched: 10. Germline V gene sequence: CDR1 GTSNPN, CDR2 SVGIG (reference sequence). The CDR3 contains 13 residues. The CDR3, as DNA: TGTGCCCTCGTTAGGGGGCGGGTAGATACGCAGTATTTT. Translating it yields CALVRGRVDTQYF. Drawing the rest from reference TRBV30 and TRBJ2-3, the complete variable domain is SQTIHQWPATLVQPVGSPLSLECTVEGTSNPNLYWYRQAAGRGLQLLFYSVGIGQISSEVPQNLSASRPQDRQFILSSKKLLLSDSGFYLCALVRGRVDTQYFGPGTRLTVL.

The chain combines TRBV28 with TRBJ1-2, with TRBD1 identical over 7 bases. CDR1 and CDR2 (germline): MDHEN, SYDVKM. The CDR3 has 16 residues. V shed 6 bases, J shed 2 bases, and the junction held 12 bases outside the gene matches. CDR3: CASSTEQGIPNYGYTF. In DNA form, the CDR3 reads TGTGCCAGCAGCACCGAACAGGGGATACCCAACTATGGCTACACCTTC.

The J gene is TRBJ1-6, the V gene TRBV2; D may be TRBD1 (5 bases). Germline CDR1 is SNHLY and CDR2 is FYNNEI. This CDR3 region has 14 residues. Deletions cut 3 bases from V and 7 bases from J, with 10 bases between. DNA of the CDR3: TGTGCCAGCAGTGAGGGGCAGAACAATTCACCCCTCCACTTT. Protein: CASSEGQNNSPLHF.